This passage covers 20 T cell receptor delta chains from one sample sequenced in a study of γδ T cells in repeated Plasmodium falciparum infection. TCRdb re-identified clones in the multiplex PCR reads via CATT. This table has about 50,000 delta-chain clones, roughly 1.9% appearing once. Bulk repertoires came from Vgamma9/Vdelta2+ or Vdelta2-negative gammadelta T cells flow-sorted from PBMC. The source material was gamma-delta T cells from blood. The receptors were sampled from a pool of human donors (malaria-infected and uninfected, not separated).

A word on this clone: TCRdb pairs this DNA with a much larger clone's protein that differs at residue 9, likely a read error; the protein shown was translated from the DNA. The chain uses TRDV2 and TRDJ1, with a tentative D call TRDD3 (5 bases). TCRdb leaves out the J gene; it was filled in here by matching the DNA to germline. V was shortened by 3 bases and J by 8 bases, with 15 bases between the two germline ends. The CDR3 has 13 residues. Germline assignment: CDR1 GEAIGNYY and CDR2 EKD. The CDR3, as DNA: TGTGCCTGTGACCAGATGGGGAAAGAAAAACTCATCTTT. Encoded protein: CACDQMGKEKLIF.

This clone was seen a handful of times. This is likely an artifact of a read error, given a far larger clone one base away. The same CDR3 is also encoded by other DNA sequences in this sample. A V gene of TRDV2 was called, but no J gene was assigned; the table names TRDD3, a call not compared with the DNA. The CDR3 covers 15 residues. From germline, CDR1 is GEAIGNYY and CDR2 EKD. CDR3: CACDALTGGSGGLIF. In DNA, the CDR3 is TGTGCCTGTGACGCCCTTACTGGGGGCTCCGGGGGACTCATTTTT.

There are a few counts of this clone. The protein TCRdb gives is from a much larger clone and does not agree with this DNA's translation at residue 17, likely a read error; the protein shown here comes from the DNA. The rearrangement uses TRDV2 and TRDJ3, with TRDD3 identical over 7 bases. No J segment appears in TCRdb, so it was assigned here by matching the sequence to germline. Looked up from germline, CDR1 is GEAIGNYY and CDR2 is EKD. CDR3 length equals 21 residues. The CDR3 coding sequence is TGTGCCTGTGACACCTCCATGGGCACTGGGGTCGGCCCCTGGGACACCCAACAGATGTTTTTC. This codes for CACDTSMGTGVGPWDTQQMFF.

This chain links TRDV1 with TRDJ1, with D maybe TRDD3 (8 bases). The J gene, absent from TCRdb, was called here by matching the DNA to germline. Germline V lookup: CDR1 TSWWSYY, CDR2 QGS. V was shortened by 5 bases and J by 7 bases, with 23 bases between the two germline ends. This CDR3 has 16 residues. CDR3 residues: CALGIPTPVLGVKLIF. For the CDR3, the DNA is TGTGCTCTTGGGATTCCTACGCCCGTACTGGGGGTTAAACTCATCTTT.

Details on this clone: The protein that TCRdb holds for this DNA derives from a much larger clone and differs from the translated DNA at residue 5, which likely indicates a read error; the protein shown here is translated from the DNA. CDR3 sequence reads: CAFSVSWWDTDKLIF. In nucleotides, the CDR3 is TGTGCCTTTAGCGTCTCGTGGTGGGACACCGATAAACTCATCTTT. The chain uses TRDV3 and TRDJ1; D remains ambiguous. The J gene, absent from TCRdb, was called here by matching the DNA to germline. The germline V gene has CDR1 TVYSNPD and CDR2 GDNSRS (reference sequence). The CDR3 covers 15 residues. Deletions cut 0 bases from V and 0 bases from J, with 14 bases between.

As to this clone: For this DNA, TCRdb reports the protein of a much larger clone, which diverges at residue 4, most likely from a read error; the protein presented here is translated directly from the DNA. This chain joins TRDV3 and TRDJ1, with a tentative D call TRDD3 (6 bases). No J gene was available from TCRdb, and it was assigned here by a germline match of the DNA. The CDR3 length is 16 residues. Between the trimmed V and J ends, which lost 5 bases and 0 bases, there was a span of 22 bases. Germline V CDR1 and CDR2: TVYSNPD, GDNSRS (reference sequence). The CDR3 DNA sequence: TGTGCCCAGGCCCGGCTTGGGGATGGGTACACCGATAAACTCATCTTT. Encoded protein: CAQARLGDGYTDKLIF. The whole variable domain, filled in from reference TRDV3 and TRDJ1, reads CDKVTQSSPDQTVASGSEVVLLCTYDTVYSNPDLFWYRIRPDYSFQFVFYGDNSRSEGADFTQGRFSVKHILTQKAFHLVISPVRTEDSATYYCAQARLGDGYTDKLIFGKGTRVTVEP.

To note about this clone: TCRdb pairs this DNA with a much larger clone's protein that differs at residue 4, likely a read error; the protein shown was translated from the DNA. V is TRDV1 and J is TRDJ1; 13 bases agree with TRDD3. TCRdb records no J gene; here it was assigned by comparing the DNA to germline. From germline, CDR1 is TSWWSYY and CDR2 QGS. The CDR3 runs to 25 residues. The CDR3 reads CALRELQSSYTKTGGYASSPDKLIF. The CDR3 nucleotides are TGTGCTCTTAGGGAACTACAGTCTTCCTACACAAAAACTGGGGGATACGCGTCCTCCCCCGATAAACTCATCTTT.

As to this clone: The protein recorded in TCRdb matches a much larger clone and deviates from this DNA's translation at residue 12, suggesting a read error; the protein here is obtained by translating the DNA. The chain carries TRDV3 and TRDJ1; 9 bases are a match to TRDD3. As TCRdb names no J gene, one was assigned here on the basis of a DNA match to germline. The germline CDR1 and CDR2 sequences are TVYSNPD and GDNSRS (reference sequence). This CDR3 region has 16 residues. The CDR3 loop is CAFRRWGMSYTGKLIF. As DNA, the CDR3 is TGTGCCTTTAGACGCTGGGGGATGTCGTACACCGGTAAACTCATCTTT.

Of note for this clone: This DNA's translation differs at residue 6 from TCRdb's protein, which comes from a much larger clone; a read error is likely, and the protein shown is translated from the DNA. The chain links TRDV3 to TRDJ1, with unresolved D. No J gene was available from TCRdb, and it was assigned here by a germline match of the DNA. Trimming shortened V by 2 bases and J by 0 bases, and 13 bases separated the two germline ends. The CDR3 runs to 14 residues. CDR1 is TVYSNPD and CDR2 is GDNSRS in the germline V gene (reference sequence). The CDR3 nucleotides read TGTGCCTTTGAGCCCCTGACATACACCGATAAACTCATCTTT. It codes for CAFEPLTYTDKLIF. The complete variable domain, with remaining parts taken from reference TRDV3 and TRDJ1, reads CDKVTQSSPDQTVASGSEVVLLCTYDTVYSNPDLFWYRIRPDYSFQFVFYGDNSRSEGADFTQGRFSVKHILTQKAFHLVISPVRTEDSATYYCAFEPLTYTDKLIFGKGTRVTVEP.

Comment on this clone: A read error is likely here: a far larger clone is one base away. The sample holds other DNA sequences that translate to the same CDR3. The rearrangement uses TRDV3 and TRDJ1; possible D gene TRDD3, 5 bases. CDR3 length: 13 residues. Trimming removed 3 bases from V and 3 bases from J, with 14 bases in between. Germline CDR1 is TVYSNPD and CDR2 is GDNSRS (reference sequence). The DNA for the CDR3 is TGTGCCTTCTCCACGGGGGGCCCCGATAAACTCATCTTT. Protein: CAFSTGGPDKLIF.

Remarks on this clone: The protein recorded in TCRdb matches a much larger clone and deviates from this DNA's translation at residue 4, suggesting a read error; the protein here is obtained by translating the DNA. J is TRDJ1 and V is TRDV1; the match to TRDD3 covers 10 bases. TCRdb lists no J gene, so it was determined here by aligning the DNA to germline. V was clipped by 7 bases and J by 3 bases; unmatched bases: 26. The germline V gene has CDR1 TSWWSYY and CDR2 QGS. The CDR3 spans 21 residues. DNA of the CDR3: TGTGCTCTTGAGAAAAGGTTACTACTTTGGGGGATACCCATGGCGTCCGATAAACTCATCTTT. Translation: CALEKRLLLWGIPMASDKLIF.

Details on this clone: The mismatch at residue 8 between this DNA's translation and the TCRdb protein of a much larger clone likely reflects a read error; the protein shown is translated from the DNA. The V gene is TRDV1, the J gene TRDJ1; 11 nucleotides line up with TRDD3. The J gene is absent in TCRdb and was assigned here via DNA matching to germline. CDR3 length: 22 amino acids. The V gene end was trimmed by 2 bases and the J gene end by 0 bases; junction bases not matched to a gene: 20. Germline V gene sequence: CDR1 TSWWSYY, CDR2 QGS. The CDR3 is CALGEGRGHYWGIKPYTDKLIF. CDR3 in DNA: TGTGCTCTTGGGGAAGGGAGAGGGCACTACTGGGGGATAAAACCCTACACCGATAAACTCATCTTT.

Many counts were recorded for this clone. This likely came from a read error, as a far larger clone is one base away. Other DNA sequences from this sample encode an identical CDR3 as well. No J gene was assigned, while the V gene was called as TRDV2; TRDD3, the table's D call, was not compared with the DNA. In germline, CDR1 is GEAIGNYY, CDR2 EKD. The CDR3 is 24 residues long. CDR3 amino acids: CACDTVVLGDTGVSPRASTDKLIF. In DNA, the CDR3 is TGTGCCTGTGACACCGTTGTACTGGGGGATACGGGTGTCTCGCCTAGGGCATCCACCGATAAGCTCATCTTT.

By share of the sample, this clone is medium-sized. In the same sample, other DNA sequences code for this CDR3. As DNA, the CDR3 is TGTGCTCTTGGGGAACCCCATCACCTTCCTACAAGTACTGGTCGAAAATACACCGATAAACTCATCTTT. Its translation: CALGEPHHLPTSTGRKYTDKLIF. This chain uses TRDV1 with TRDJ1; the match to TRDD2 covers 9 bases. Germline assignment: CDR1 TSWWSYY and CDR2 QGS. This CDR3 contains 23 residues. The junction had 24 bases not matched to a gene; V was cut back by 1 base and J by 0 bases.

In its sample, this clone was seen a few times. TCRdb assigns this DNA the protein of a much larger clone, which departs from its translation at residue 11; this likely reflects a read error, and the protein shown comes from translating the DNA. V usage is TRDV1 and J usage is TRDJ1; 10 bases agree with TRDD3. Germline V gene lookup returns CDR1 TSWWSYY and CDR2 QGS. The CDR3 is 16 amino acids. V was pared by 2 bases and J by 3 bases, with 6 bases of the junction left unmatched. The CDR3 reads CALGEVFGGYADKLIF. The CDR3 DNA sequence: TGTGCTCTTGGGGAAGTCTTCGGGGGATACGCCGATAAACTCATCTTT.

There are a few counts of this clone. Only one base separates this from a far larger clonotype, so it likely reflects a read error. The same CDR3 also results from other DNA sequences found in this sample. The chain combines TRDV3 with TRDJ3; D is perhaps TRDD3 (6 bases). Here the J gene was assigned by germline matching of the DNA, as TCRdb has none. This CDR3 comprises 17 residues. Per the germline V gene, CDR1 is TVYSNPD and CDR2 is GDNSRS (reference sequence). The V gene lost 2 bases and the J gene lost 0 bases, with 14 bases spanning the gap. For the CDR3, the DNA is TGTGCCTTTCGGGGGAAAGGTAGCTCCTGGGACACCCGACAGATGTTTTTC. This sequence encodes CAFRGKGSSWDTRQMFF. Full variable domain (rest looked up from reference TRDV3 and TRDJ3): CDKVTQSSPDQTVASGSEVVLLCTYDTVYSNPDLFWYRIRPDYSFQFVFYGDNSRSEGADFTQGRFSVKHILTQKAFHLVISPVRTEDSATYYCAFRGKGSSWDTRQMFFGTGIKLFVEP.

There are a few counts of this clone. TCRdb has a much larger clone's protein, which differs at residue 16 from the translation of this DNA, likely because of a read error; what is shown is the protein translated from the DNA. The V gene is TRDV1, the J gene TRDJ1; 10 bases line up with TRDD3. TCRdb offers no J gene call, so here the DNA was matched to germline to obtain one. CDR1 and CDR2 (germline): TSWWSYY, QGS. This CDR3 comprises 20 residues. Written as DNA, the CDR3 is TGTGCTCTTGGGGAGGTCCTCCTACAACTGGGGGATTGGAACACCTATAAACTCATCTTT. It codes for CALGEVLLQLGDWNTYKLIF.

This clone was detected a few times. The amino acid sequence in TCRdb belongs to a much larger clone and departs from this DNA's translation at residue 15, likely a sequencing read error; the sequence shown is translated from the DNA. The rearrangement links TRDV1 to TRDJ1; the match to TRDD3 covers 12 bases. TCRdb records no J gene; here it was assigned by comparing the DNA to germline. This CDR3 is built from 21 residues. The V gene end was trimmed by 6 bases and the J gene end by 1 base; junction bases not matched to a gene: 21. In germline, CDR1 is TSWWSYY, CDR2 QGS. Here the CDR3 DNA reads TGTGCTCTTGGAGTTGCCAGAGGCTGGGGGATACGAATCCTATGCACCGATAAACTCATCTTT. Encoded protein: CALGVARGWGIRILCTDKLIF.

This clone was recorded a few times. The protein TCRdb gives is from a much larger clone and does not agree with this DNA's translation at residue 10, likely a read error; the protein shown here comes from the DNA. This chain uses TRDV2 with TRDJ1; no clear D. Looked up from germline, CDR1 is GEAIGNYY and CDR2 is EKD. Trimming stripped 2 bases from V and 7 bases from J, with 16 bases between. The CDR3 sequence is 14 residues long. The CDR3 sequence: CACDKVGVVGKLIF. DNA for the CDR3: TGTGCCTGTGACAAGGTAGGGGTCGTCGGTAAACTCATCTTT.

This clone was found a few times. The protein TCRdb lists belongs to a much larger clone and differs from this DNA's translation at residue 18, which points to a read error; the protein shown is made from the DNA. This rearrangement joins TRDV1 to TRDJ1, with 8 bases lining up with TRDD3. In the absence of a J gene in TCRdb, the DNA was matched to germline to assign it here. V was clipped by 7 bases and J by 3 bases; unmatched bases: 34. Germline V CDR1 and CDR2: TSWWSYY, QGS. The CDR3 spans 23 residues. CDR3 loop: CALARPFIPFWGKISPYADKLIF. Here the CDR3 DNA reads TGTGCTCTTGCGCGGCCGTTTATTCCTTTCTGGGGGAAAATCTCCCCGTACGCCGATAAACTCATCTTT.